This T cell receptor beta chain stems from a study of blood T cell repertoires in COVID-19. Overall study: The United States, Italy and Spain supplied acute and convalescent COVID-19 samples. Nucleic acid was either cDNA or gDNA, and it came from T cells, B-cell-depleted T cells, or PBMCs.

As processed by the authors: Estimation of nucleated cell counts was performed using reference gene primer amplification. Only in-frame clones appear in the TCRdb table, and some are missing; sequencing was by immunoSEQ multiplex PCR. V, J and clone size are taken as reported in that table, and D and trimming were inferred from the DNA itself. Of 150,000 or so clones listed, around 86% are singletons. This CDR3 contains 16 residues. Trimming removed 0 bases from V and 0 bases from J; junction bases left unmatched: 5. Germline CDR1 MNHNS, CDR2 SASEGT. The TCR comes from an elderly man with acute or convalescent COVID-19. The chain employs TRBV6-1 and TRBJ2-7, with 7 bases that match TRBD2. Sequencing was carried out using peripheral blood. The CDR3 region is CASSEAGGGSSYEQYF. The DNA of the CDR3 is TGTGCCAGCAGTGAAGCTGGGGGGGGATCCTCCTACGAGCAGTACTTC.